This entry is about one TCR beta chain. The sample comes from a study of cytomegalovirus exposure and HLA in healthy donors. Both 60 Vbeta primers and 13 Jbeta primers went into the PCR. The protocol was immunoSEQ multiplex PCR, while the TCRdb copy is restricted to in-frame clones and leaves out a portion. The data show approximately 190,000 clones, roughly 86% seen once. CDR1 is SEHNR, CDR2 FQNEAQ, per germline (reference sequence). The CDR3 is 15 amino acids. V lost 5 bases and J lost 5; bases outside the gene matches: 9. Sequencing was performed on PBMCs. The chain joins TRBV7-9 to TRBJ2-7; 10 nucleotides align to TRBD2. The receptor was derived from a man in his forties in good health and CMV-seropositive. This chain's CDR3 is CASSPLAGDVDEQYF. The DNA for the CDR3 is TGTGCCAGCAGCCCCCTAGCGGGAGACGTCGACGAGCAGTACTTC.